This entry features one T cell receptor beta chain sequence. Antigen unknown. TCR alpha and TCR beta cDNA libraries carrying sample barcodes and UMIs were produced by 5'RACE using constant-segment primers. A single record per CDR3 protein comes from TCRdb applying MiXCR to the 5' RACE reads. The sample consists of approximately 580,000 distinct CDR3 sequences, about a fifth of them appearing once. The data stem from a study of T-cell memory formation after mild COVID-19. Study summary: The two donors had largely donor-specific TCR clusters.

General observations from the study: Pre-infection memory contained some responding clones, which suggested that cross-reactive memory had joined.

Germline V gene lookup returns CDR1 SGHVS and CDR2 FQNEAQ. The CDR3 loop spans 14 amino acids. V lost 5 bases and J lost 8, with 16 bases in between. Sequencing was carried out using PBMCs or a T cell subset sorted from them (not recorded which). The rearrangement joins TRBV7-8 to TRBJ2-1; D is unresolved. This TCR derives from an adult woman who had mild COVID-19 (a few samples of this study predate the infection). Cell type and time point are not known. For the CDR3, the DNA is TGTGCCAGCAGCCTCCAACACCTAGGATATGAGCAGTTCTTC. It yields the protein CASSLQHLGYEQFF.